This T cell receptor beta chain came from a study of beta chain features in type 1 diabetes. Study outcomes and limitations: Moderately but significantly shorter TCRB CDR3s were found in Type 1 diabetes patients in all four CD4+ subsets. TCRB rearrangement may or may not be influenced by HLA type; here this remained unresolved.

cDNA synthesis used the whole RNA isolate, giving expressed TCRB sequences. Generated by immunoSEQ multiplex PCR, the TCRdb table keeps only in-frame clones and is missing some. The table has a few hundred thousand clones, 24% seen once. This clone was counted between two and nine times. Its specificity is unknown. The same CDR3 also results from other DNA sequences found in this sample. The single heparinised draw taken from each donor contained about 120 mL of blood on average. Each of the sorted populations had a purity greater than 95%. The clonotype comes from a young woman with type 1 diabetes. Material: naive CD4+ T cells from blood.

The CDR3 sequence is CSVGDSSYEQYF. The CDR3 DNA follows: TGCAGCGTTGGAGATAGCTCCTACGAGCAGTACTTC. The chain uses TRBV29-1 and TRBJ2-7, with no clear D. The germline V gene encodes CDR1 SQVTM and CDR2 ANQGSEA. The CDR3 loop spans 12 amino acids. Trimming took off 4 bases at V and 0 bases at J, with 7 bases between the two ends.